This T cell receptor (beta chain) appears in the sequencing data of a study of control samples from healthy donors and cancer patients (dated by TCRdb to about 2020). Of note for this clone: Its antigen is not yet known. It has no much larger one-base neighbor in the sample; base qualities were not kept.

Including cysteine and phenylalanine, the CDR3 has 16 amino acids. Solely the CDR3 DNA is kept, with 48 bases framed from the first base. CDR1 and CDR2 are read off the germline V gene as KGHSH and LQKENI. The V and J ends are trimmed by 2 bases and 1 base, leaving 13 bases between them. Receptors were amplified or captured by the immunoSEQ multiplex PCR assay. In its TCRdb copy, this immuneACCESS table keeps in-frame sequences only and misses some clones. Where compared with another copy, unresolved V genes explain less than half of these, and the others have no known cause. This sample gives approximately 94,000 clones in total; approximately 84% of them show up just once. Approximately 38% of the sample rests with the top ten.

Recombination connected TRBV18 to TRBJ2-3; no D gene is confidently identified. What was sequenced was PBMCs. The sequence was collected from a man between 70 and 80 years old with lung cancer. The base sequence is TGTGCCAGCTCACCAAGCTCCCCCGTGGGCACAGATACGCAGTATTTT. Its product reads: CASSPSSPVGTDTQYF.